The sequence of this T cell receptor (beta chain) was determined in a study of blood T cell repertoires in COVID-19. This CDR3 has 14 amino acids. Per germline, CDR1 SGHTA and CDR2 FQGTGA. Trimming cost V 4 bases and J 5 bases, with 15 bases left between them. Participant ages covered roughly 18 to 89 years across 24 US areas. TCRdb keeps only in-frame clones here, not all; method: immunoSEQ multiplex PCR. The table lists a few hundred thousand clones, roughly 86% of them singletons, with approximately 1.2% in the top ten. The receptor's source is a man younger than 40 who had recovered from COVID-19. The sequenced sample consisted of PBMCs or T cells enriched from blood (not recorded which). The chain employs TRBV7-3 and TRBJ2-7, with a tentative D call TRBD1 (7 bases). The CDR3 DNA is TGTGCCAGCAGCTGGGGGGACAGTCGAAACGAGCAGTACTTC. This translates into CASSWGDSRNEQYF.